These 17 T cell receptor beta chains originate from one sample sequenced in a study of blood T cell repertoires in COVID-19. Sequencing used immunoSEQ multiplex PCR; TCRdb keeps in-frame clones, though not all of them. Found here are about 26,000 clones, around 65% of them singletons; the top ten hold 7.3%. Sequences were obtained from peripheral blood. These receptors were taken from a man in his fifties or sixties with active or convalescent COVID-19.

The CDR3 nucleotides read TGTGCCAGCAATGGACAGGGGATTTCACCCCTCCACTTT. Protein sequence: CASNGQGISPLHF. V gene TRBV25-1 combines with J gene TRBJ1-6; TRBD1 matches 9 bases. V shed 7 bases and J 9 bases; nucleotides not matched to a gene: 4. The CDR3 spans 13 residues. CDR1 is MGHDK, CDR2 SYGVNS, per germline.

This clone was counted only a few times. The rearrangement uses TRBV10-2 and TRBJ1-2; D unresolved. Trimming pared 4 bases from V and 3 bases from J, leaving 9 bases between. Germline V lookup: CDR1 WSHSY, CDR2 SAAADI. CDR3 length: 13 amino acids. The CDR3 DNA sequence: TGCGCCAGCAGTGTTCAGAATTACTATGGCTACACCTTC. Translated, it gives CASSVQNYYGYTF.

The rearrangement links TRBV6-5 to TRBJ1-3, with D perhaps matching TRBD1 (5 bases). There are 16 residues in the CDR3. Between the trimmed V and J ends, which lost 2 bases and 0 bases, there was a span of 11 bases. The germline gives CDR1 MNHEY, CDR2 SVGAGI. The CDR3 sequence is CASSYGTLSSGNTIYF. The CDR3 nucleotides are TGTGCCAGCAGTTACGGGACTTTGTCCTCTGGAAACACCATATATTTT.

The chain uses TRBV4-1 and TRBJ2-4, with TRBD2 matching over 8 bases. With V trimmed by 0 bases and J by 0 bases, 7 bases remained unmatched. Germline V gene data show CDR1 as MGHRA and CDR2 as YSYEKL. The CDR3 runs 18 residues. Here the CDR3 reads CASSQDIRRGVAKNIQYF. CDR3 sequence (DNA): TGCGCCAGCAGCCAAGATATAAGGCGGGGGGTAGCCAAAAACATTCAGTACTTC.

Within the sample, this clone is medium-sized (0.01 to 0.1%). The J gene is TRBJ1-1, the V gene TRBV19; D is possibly TRBD1 (6 bases). The CDR3 has 13 residues. Germline V gene data show CDR1 as LNHDA and CDR2 as SQIVND (reference sequence). Trimming took 4 bases from V and 7 from J, leaving 13 bases between them. The CDR3 DNA sequence: TGTGCCAGTAGTACCTTTCAGGGGCATGAAGCTTTCTTT. Translated, it gives CASSTFQGHEAFF.

The genes are TRBV2 and TRBJ2-5; the match to TRBD2 covers 9 bases. The CDR3 has 15 amino acids. With 7 bases clipped from V and 5 bases from J, the junction kept 11 bases outside the gene matches. The germline gives CDR1 SNHLY, CDR2 FYNNEI. The DNA for the CDR3 is TGTGCCAGCAATCCCCTCCTAGCGGGGTGGGAGACCCAGTACTTC. It is translated as CASNPLLAGWETQYF.

This chain joins TRBV3-1 (or the pseudogene TRBV3-2) and TRBJ2-7; D might be TRBD1 (5 bases). The CDR3 covers 18 residues. V gave up 0 bases and J gave up 2 bases, with 20 bases separating them. The germline V gene encodes CDR1 LGHDT and CDR2 YNNKEL (reference sequence). CDR3: CASSQENVWGRVTYEQYF. Written as DNA, the CDR3 is TGTGCCAGCAGCCAAGAAAATGTCTGGGGCAGGGTAACCTACGAGCAGTACTTC.

V usage is TRBV7-9 and J usage is TRBJ2-6, with D possibly TRBD1 on 6 matching bases. The CDR3 length is 16 residues. Trimming cost V 2 bases and J 0 bases, with 8 bases left between them. Germline V gene sequence: CDR1 SEHNR, CDR2 FQNEAQ (reference sequence). CDR3 DNA sequence: TGTGCCAGCAGCTTAAACAGGGTCTCTGGGGCCAACGTCCTGACTTTC. This codes for CASSLNRVSGANVLTF.

The chain recombines TRBV9 with TRBJ2-2; 7 bases map to TRBD2. Unmatched junction bases numbered 0, after V lost 0 bases and J lost 1 base. The CDR3 extends over 15 amino acids. CDR1 and CDR2 from the germline V gene are SGDLS and YYNGEE. CDR3 protein: CASSVAGGNTGELFF. The DNA for the CDR3 is TGTGCCAGCAGCGTAGCGGGGGGGAACACCGGGGAGCTGTTTTTT.

The chain employs TRBV7-2 and TRBJ2-4; 14 nucleotides line up with TRBD2. From germline, CDR1 is SGHTA and CDR2 FQGNSA. This CDR3 contains 16 residues. The ends lost 5 bases at V and 6 bases at J; junction bases unmatched: 6. CDR3 nucleotides: TGTGCCAGCAGCCCAAGGGGGACTAGCGGGAGAAACATTCAGTACTTC. Residues: CASSPRGTSGRNIQYF.

The genes are TRBV7-2 and TRBJ2-3; TRBD2 aligns across 7 bases. The CDR3 sequence is 15 residues long. J was trimmed by 0 bases and V by 5 bases; bases with no gene match: 5. CDR1 is SGHTA, CDR2 FQGNSA, per germline. CDR3 loop: CASSPSGISTDTQYF. CDR3 sequence (DNA): TGTGCCAGCAGCCCCAGCGGGATTAGCACAGATACGCAGTATTTT.

The genes are TRBV13 and TRBJ1-2, with TRBD1 as a possible D gene (6 bases). CDR1 and CDR2 from the germline V gene are PRHDT and FYEKMQ (reference sequence). The CDR3 has 17 amino acids. Trimming left V 5 bases short and J 0 bases short, with 19 bases between. This chain's CDR3 is CASSATGIVPTNYGYTF. The CDR3 nucleotides are TGTGCCAGCAGCGCCACAGGGATTGTCCCGACTAACTATGGCTACACCTTC.

This clone was counted a few times. J is TRBJ2-3 and V is TRBV5-4, with a tentative D call TRBD2 (6 bases). Germline CDR1 and CDR2: SGHNT and YYREEE (reference sequence). V was pared by 1 base and J by 5 bases, with 14 bases between. The CDR3 covers 15 residues. DNA of the CDR3: TGTGCCAGCAGCTTGCCAGGTACGGAGGGAGATACGCAGTATTTT. Protein sequence: CASSLPGTEGDTQYF.

The chain combines TRBV4-1 with TRBJ1-2; D is ambiguous. The CDR3 sequence is 17 residues long. V was shortened by 0 bases and J by 7 bases, with 21 bases between the two germline ends. The germline V gene encodes CDR1 MGHRA and CDR2 YSYEKL. The CDR3 nucleotides are TGCGCCAGCAGCCAAGATTATCTCCAGCAGGTCCTCGGTGGCTACACCTTC. Its protein product is CASSQDYLQQVLGGYTF.

V is TRBV7-9 and J is TRBJ2-3; TRBD2 is a possible D gene (5 bases). The V gene's germline CDR1 is SEHNR and CDR2 FQNEAQ (reference sequence). V lost 5 bases, J lost 0 bases, and 15 bases lay in between. CDR3 length: 16 amino acids. The CDR3 bases are TGTGCCAGCAGCCCCGGGGTAGCGACGAGCACAGATACGCAGTATTTT. Its translation: CASSPGVATSTDTQYF.

Worth noting for this clone: One end of the junction is discordant with germline, which a read error may explain. The genes are TRBV3-1 (or the pseudogene TRBV3-2) and TRBJ2-2; tentatively, D is TRBD2 (5 bases). Germline lookup yields CDR1 LGHDT and CDR2 YNNKEL (reference sequence). CDR3 length: 12 amino acids. The CDR3 sequence is CASSQEHRGAVF. The CDR3, as DNA: TGTGCCAGCAGCCAAGAACACCGGGGAGCTGTTTTT.

This chain links TRBV14 with TRBJ1-1; 10 bases are a match to TRBD1. Trimming cost V 4 bases and J 11 bases; bases outside gene matches: 10. CDR1 SGHDN and CDR2 FVKESK come from the germline V gene. This CDR3 has 14 residues. The CDR3 loop reads CASSLLLPGQGAFF. The CDR3 nucleotides are TGTGCCAGCAGCCTCTTGCTCCCGGGACAGGGGGCTTTCTTT.